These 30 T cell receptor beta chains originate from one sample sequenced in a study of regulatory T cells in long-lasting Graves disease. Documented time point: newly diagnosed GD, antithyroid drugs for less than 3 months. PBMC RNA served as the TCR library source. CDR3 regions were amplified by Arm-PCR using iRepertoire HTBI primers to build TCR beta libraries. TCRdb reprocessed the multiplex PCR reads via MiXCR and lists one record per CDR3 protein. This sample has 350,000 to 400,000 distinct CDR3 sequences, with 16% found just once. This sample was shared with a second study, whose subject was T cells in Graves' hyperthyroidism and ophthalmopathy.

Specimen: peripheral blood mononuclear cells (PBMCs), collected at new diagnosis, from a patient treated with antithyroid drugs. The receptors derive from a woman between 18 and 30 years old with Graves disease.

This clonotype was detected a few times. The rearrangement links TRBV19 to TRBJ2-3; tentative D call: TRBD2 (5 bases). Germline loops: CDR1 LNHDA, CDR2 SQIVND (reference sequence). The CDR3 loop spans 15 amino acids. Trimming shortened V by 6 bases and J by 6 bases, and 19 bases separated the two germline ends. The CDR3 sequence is CASSKGLMQGDTQYF. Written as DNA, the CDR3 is TGTGCCAGTAGCAAAGGACTGATGCAAGGGGATACGCAGTATTTT.

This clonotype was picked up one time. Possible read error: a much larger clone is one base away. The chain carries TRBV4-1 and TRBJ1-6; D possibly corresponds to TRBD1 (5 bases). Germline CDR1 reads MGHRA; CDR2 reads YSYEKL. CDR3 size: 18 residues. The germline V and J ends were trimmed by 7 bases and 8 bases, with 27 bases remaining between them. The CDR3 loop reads CASTLRTPPRGFDSPLHF. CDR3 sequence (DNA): TGCGCCAGCACTCTTAGGACACCCCCCAGAGGGTTTGATTCACCCCTCCACTTT.

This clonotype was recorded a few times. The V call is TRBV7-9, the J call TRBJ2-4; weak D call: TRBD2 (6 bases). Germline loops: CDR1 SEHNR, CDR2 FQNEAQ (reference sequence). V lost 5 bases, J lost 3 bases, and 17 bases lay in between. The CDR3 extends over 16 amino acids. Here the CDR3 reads CASSVSTAGNKNIQYF. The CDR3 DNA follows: TGTGCCAGCAGCGTCTCTACAGCGGGCAACAAAAACATTCAGTACTTC. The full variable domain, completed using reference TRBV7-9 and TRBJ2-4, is DTGVSQNPRHKITKRGQNVTFRCDPISEHNRLYWYRQTLGQGPEFLTYFQNEAQLEKSRLLSDRFSAERPKGSFSTLEIQRTEQGDSAMYLCASSVSTAGNKNIQYFGAGTRLSVL.

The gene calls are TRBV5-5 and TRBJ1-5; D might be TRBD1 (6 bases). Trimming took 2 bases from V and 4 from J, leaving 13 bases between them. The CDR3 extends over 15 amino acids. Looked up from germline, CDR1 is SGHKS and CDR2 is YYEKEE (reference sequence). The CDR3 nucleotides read TGTGCCAGCAGCTTAAGGGACAAAACAAATCAGCCCCAGCATTTT. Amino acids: CASSLRDKTNQPQHF.

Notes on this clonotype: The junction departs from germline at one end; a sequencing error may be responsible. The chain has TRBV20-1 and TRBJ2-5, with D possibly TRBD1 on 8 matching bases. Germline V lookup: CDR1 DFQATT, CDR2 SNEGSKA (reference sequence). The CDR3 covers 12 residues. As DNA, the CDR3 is TGCAGTCTCCAGGGGGCGGGGGAGACCAAGTACTTC. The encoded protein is CSLQGAGETKYF.

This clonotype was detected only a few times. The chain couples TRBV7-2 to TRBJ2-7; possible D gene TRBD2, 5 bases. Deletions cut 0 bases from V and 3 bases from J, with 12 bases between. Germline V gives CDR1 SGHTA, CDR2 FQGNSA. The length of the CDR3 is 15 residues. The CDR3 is CASSLAEGRVYEQYF. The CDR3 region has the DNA TGTGCCAGCAGCTTAGCCGAGGGAAGGGTCTACGAGCAGTACTTC. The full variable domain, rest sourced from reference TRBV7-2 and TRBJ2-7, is GAGVSQSPSNKVTEKGKDVELRCDPISGHTALYWYRQSLGQGLEFLIYFQGNSAPDKSGLPSDRFSAERTGGSVSTLTIQRTQQEDSAVYLCASSLAEGRVYEQYFGPGTRLTVT.

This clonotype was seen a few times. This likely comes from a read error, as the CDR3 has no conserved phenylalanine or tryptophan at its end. This chain's CDR3 is CASSYLGGEGSYEQYL. CDR3 DNA: TGTGCCAGCAGTTACTTGGGGGGGGAGGGATCCTACGAGCAGTACCTC. The genes are TRBV6-5 and TRBJ2-7, with 7 nucleotides matching TRBD2. CDR1 and CDR2 (germline): MNHEY, SVGAGI. The CDR3 is 16 residues long. The V and J ends lost 1 base and 1 base, in that order; junction bases with no gene match: 7.

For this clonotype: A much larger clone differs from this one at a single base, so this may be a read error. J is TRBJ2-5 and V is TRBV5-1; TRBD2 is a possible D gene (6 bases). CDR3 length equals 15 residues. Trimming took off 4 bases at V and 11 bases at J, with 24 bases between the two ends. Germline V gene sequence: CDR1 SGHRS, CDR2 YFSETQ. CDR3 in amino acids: CASSQVAGPPGEQYF. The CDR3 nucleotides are TGCGCCAGCAGCCAGGTCGCAGGGCCCCCGGGAGAGCAGTACTTC.

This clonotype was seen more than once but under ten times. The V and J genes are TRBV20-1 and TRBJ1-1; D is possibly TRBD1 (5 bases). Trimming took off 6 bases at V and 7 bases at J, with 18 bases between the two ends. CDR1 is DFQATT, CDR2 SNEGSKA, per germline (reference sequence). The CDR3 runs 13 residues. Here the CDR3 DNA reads TGCAGTGCCAAACGTCGATACGGGGGTGAAGCTTTCTTT. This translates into CSAKRRYGGEAFF.

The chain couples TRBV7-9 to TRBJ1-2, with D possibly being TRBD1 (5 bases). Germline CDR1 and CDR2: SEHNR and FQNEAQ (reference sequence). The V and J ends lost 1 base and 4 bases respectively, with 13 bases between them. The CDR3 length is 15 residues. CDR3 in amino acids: CASSLGPGTSYGYTF. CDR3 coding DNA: TGTGCCAGCAGCTTAGGGCCCGGGACTAGCTATGGCTACACCTTC.

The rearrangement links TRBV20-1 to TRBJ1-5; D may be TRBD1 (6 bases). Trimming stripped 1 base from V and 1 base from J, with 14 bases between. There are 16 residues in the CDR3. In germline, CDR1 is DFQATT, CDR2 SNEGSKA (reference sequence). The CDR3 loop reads CSARVQGVRSNQPQHF. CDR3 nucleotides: TGCAGTGCTAGAGTACAGGGAGTTCGGAGCAATCAGCCCCAGCATTTT.

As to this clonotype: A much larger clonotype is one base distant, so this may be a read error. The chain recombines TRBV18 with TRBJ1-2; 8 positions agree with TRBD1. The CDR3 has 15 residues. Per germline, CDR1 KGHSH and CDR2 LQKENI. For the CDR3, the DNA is TGTGCCAACTCACAGGGGGACTCTACTAACTATGGCTACACCTTC. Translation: CANSQGDSTNYGYTF.

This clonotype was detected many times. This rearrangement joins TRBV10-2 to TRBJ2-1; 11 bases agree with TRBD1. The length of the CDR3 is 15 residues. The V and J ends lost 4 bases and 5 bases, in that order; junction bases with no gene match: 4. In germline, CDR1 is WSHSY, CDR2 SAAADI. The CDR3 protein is CASSADRGHNNEQFF. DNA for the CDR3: TGCGCCAGCAGTGCGGACAGGGGGCATAACAATGAGCAGTTCTTC.

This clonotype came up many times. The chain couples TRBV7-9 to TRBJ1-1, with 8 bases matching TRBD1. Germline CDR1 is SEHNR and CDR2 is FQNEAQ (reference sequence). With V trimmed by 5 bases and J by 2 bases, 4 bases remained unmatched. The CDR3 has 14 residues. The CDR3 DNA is TGTGCCAGCAGCGCCAGGGGGCAAAACACTGAAGCTTTCTTT. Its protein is CASSARGQNTEAFF. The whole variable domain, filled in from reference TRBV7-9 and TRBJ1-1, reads DTGVSQNPRHKITKRGQNVTFRCDPISEHNRLYWYRQTLGQGPEFLTYFQNEAQLEKSRLLSDRFSAERPKGSFSTLEIQRTEQGDSAMYLCASSARGQNTEAFFGQGTRLTVV.

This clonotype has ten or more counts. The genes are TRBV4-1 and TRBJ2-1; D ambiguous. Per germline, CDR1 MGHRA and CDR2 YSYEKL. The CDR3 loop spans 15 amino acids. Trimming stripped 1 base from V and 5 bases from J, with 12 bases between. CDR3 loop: CASSQVPPRHNEQFF. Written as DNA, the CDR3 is TGCGCCAGCAGCCAAGTCCCCCCCCGGCACAATGAGCAGTTCTTC.

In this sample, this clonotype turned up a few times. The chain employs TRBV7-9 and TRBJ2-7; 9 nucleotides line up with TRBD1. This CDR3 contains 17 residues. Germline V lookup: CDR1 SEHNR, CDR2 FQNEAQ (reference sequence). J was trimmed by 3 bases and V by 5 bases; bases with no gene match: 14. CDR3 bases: TGTGCCAGCAGCGTTAACGCCGGACAGGGGATTGGCTACGAGCAGTACTTC. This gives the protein CASSVNAGQGIGYEQYF.

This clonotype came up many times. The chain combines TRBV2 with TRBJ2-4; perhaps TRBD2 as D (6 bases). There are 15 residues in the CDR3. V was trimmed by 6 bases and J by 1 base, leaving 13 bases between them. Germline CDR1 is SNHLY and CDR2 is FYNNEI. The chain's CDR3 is CASRGGLSAKNIQYF. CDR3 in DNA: TGTGCCAGCAGGGGAGGACTGTCCGCCAAAAACATTCAGTACTTC. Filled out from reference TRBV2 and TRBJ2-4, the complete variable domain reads EPEVTQTPSHQVTQMGQEVILRCVPISNHLYFYWYRQILGQKVEFLVSFYNNEISEKSEIFDDQFSVERPDGSNFTLKIRSTKLEDSAMYFCASRGGLSAKNIQYFGAGTRLSVL.

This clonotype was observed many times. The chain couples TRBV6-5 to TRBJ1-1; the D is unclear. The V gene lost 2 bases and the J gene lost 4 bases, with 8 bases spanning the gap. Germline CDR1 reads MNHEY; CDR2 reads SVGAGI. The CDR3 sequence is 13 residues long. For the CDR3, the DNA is TGTGCCAGCAGTTACGGACCGGGCACTGAAGCTTTCTTT. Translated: CASSYGPGTEAFF.

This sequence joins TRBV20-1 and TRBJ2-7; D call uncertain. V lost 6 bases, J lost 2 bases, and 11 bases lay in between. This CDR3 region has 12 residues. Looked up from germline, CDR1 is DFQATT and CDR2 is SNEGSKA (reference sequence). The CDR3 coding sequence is TGCAGTGCCTCGATTGACCCCTACGAGCAGTACTTC. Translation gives CSASIDPYEQYF.

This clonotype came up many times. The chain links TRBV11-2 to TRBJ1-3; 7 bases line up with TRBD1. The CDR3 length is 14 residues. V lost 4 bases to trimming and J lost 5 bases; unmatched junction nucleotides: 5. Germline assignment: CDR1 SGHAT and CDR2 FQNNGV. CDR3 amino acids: CASSYRQGRNTIYF. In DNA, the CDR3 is TGTGCCAGCAGCTATCGACAGGGTAGAAACACCATATATTTT.

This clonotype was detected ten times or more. DNA for the CDR3: TGCAGTGCTAGAGAAAAAGATTACGGGGGCGGTTACGAGCAGTACTTC. It codes for CSAREKDYGGGYEQYF. The V and J genes are TRBV20-1 and TRBJ2-7; D possibly matches TRBD1 or TRBD2 (6 bases each). V was shortened by 0 bases and J by 4 bases, with 19 bases between the two germline ends. Germline CDR1 is DFQATT and CDR2 is SNEGSKA (reference sequence). The CDR3 consists of 16 residues.

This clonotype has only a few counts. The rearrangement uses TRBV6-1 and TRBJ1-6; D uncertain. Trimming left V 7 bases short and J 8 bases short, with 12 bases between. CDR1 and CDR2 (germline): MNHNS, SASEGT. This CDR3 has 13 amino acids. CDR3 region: CASKVEAHSPLHF. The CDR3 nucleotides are TGTGCCAGCAAGGTGGAGGCCCATTCACCCCTCCACTTT.

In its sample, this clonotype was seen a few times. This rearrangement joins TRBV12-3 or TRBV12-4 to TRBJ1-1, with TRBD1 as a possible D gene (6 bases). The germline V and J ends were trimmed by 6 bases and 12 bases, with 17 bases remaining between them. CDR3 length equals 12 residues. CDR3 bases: TGTGCCAGCAGCCCATCGGGGGGGCTAACTTTCTTT. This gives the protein CASSPSGGLTFF.

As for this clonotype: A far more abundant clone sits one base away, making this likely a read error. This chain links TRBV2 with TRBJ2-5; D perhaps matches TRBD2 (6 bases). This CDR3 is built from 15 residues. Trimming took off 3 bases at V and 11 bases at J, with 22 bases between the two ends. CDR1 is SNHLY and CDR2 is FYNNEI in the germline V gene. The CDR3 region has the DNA TGTGCCAGCAGTGAGGCGGAGGGCTCCTACAATGAGCAGTACTTC. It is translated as CASSEAEGSYNEQYF.

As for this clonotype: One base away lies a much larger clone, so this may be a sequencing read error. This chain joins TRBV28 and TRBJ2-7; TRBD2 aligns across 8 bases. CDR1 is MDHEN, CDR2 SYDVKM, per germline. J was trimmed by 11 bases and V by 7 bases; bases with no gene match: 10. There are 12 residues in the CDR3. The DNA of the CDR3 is TGTGCCAGCAACCCAATCGGAGCGGGAGAGTACTTC. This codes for CASNPIGAGEYF.

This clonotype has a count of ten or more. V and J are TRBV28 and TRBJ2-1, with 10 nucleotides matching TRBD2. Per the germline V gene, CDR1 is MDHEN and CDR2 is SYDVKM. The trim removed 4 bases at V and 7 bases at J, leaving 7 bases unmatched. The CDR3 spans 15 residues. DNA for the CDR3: TGTGCCAGCAGTTCCCCTAGCGGGGGACGTAATGAGCAGTTCTTC. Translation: CASSSPSGGRNEQFF.

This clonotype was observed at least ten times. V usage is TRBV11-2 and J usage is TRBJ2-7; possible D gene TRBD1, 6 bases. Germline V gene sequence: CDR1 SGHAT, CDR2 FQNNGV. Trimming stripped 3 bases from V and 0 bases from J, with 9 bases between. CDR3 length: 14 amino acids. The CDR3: CASSLGADSYEQYF. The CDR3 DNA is TGTGCCAGCAGCTTGGGGGCGGACTCCTACGAGCAGTACTTC.

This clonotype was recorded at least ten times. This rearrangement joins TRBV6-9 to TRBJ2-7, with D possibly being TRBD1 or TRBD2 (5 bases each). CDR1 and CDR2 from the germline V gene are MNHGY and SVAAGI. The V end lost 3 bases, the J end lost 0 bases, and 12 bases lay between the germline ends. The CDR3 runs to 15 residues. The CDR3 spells CASSYAGAFSYEQYF. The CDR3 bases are TGTGCCAGCAGTTACGCCGGGGCTTTCTCCTACGAGCAGTACTTC.

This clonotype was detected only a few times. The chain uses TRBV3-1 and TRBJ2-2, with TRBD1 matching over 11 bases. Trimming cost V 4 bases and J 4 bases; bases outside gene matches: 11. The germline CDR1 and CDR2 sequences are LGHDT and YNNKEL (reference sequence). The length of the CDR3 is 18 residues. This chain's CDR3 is CASSLGTGGWSSTGELFF. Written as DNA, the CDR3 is TGTGCCAGCAGCCTGGGGACAGGGGGTTGGTCGAGCACCGGGGAGCTGTTTTTT.

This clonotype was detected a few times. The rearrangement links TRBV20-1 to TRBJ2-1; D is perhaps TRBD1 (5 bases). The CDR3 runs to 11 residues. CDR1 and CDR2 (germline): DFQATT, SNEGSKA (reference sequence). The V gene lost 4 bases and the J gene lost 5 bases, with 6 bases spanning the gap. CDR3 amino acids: CSANRNNEQFF. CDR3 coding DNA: TGCAGTGCTAACAGGAACAATGAGCAGTTCTTC.